This record looks at one T cell receptor beta chain sequence and its context. CDR3 length: 18 residues. The J segment lost 2 bases and the V segment lost 7 bases, leaving 16 bases of the junction unmatched. Germline lookup yields CDR1 LNHDA and CDR2 SQIVND (reference sequence). The Seattle patients, enrolled during active infection, were followed longitudinally. These data are taken from a study of blood T cell repertoires in COVID-19. About the research overall: Sources were T cells, B-cell-depleted T cells, or PBMCs; the material itself was cDNA or gDNA.

Per the original data handling: Estimated nucleated cell counts came from reference gene primer amplification. This table comes from immunoSEQ multiplex PCR, and its TCRdb copy is limited to in-frame clones, with some not included. V, J and clone size are those of that table, while D and trimming were read from the DNA. The sample consists of 250,000 to 350,000 clones, 70% to 85% of them appearing once. The chain carries TRBV19 and TRBJ2-3; 9 positions match TRBD1. Sequencing was carried out using peripheral blood. The receptor was derived from a human donor with COVID-19, enrolled during active disease. The donor label of this sample is uncertain. The CDR3 reads CASTDPGQGTSFTDTQYF. The CDR3 DNA reads as TGTGCCAGTACCGACCCGGGACAGGGTACTTCCTTCACAGATACGCAGTATTTT. Supplemented by reference TRBV19 and TRBJ2-3, the full variable domain reads DGGITQSPKYLFRKEGQNVTLSCEQNLNHDAMYWYRQDPGQGLRLIYYSQIVNDFQKGDIAEGYSVSREKKESFPLTVTSAQKNPTAFYLCASTDPGQGTSFTDTQYFGPGTRLTVL.